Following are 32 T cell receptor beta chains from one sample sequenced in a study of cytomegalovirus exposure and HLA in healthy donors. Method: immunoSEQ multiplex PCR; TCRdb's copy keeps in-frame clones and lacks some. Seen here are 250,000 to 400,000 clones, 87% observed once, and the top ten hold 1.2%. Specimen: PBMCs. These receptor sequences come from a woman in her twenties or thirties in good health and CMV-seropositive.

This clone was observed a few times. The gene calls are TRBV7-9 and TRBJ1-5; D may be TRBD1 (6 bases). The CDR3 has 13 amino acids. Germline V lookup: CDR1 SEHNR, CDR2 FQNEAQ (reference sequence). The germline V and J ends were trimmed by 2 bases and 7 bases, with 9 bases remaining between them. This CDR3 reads CASSLQGQQPQHF. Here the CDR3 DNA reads TGTGCCAGCAGCTTACAGGGGCAACAGCCCCAGCATTTT. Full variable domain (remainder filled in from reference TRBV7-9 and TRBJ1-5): DTGVSQNPRHKITKRGQNVTFRCDPISEHNRLYWYRQTLGQGPEFLTYFQNEAQLEKSRLLSDRFSAERPKGSFSTLEIQRTEQGDSAMYLCASSLQGQQPQHFGDGTRLSIL.

The CDR3 is CASSSTGTANYGYTF. The CDR3 bases are TGTGCCAGCAGCTCCACAGGTACAGCTAACTATGGCTACACCTTC. This rearrangement joins TRBV5-4 to TRBJ1-2; possible D gene TRBD1, 5 bases. The germline V gene encodes CDR1 SGHNT and CDR2 YYREEE (reference sequence). Trimming took off 3 bases at V and 0 bases at J, with 12 bases between the two ends. This CDR3 region has 15 residues.

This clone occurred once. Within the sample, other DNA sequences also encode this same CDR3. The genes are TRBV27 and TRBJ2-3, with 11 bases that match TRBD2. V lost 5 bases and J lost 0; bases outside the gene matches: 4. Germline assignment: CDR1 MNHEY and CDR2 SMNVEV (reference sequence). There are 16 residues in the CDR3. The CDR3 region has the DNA TGTGCCAGCAGTATCTTAGCGGGAGGGAGCACAGATACGCAGTATTTT. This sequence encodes CASSILAGGSTDTQYF.

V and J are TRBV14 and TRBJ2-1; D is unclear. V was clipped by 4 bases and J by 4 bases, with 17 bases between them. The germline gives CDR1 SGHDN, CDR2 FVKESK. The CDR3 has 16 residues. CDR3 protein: CASSPSGSRRYNEQFF. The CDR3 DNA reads TGTGCCAGCAGCCCTTCAGGCAGTCGACGTTACAATGAGCAGTTCTTC.

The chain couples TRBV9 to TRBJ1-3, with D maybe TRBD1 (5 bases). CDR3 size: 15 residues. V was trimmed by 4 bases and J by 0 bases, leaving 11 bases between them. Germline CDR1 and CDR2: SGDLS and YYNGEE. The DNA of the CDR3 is TGTGCCAGCAGCAGAAGGGACGTCTCTGGAAACACCATATATTTT. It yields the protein CASSRRDVSGNTIYF. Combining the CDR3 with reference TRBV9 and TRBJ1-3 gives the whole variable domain DSGVTQTPKHLITATGQRVTLRCSPRSGDLSVYWYQQSLDQGLQFLIQYYNGEERAKGNILERFSAQQFPDLHSELNLSSLELGDSALYFCASSRRDVSGNTIYFGEGSWLTVV.

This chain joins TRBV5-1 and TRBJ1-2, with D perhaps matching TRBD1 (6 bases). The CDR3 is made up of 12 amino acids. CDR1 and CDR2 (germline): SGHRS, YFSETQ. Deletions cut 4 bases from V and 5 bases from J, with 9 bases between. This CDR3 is CASSEGGYGYTF. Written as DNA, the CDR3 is TGCGCCAGCAGCGAGGGGGGATATGGCTACACCTTC.

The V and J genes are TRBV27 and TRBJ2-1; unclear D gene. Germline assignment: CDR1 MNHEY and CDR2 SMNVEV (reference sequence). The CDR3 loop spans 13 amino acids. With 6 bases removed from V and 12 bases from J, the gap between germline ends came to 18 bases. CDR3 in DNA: TGTGCCAGCAGCCCTTCACTATTGACACGGCAGTTCTTC. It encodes CASSPSLLTRQFF.

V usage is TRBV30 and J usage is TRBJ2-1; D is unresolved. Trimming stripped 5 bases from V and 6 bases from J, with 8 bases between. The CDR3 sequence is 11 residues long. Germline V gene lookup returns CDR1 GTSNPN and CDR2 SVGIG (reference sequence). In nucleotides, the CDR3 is TGTGCCTGGGCGGCCCCCAATGAGCAGTTCTTC. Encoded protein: CAWAAPNEQFF.

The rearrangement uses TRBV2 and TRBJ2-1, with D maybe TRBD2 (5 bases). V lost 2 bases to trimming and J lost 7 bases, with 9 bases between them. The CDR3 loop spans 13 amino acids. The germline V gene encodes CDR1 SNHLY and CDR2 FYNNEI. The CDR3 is CASSEFRGNEQFF. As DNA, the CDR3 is TGTGCCAGCAGTGAATTCCGGGGAAATGAGCAGTTCTTC. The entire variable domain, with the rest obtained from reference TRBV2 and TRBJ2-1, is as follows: EPEVTQTPSHQVTQMGQEVILRCVPISNHLYFYWYRQILGQKVEFLVSFYNNEISEKSEIFDDQFSVERPDGSNFTLKIRSTKLEDSAMYFCASSEFRGNEQFFGPGTRLTVL.

CDR3 nucleotide sequence: TGTGCCAGCAGCTTGGTATCTGGGTCCTACGAGCAGTACTTC. Residues: CASSLVSGSYEQYF. The chain carries TRBV7-9 and TRBJ2-7; D is ambiguous. This CDR3 comprises 14 residues. The germline CDR1 and CDR2 sequences are SEHNR and FQNEAQ (reference sequence). V was cut by 3 bases and J by 1 base, with 10 bases left in between. The full variable domain, in which reference TRBV7-9 and TRBJ2-7 provide the parts outside the CDR3, is DTGVSQNPRHKITKRGQNVTFRCDPISEHNRLYWYRQTLGQGPEFLTYFQNEAQLEKSRLLSDRFSAERPKGSFSTLEIQRTEQGDSAMYLCASSLVSGSYEQYFGPGTRLTVT.

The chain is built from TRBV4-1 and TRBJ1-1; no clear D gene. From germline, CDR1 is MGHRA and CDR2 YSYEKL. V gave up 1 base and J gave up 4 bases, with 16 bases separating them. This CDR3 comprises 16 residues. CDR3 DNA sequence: TGCGCCAGCAGCCAAGTAGTCTCAAAGGGCTTCACTGAAGCTTTCTTT. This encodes CASSQVVSKGFTEAFF.

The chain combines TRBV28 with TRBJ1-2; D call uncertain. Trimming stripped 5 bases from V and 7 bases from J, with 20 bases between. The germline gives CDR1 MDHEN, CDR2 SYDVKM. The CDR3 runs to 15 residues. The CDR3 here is CASSTVSTQDVGYTF. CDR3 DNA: TGTGCCAGCAGTACCGTATCGACCCAAGATGTTGGCTACACCTTC.

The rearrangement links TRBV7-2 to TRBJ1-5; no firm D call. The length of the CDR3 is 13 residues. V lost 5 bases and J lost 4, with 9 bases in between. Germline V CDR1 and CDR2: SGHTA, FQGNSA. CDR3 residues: CASSPWANQPQHF. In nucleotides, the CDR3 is TGTGCCAGCAGCCCTTGGGCAAATCAGCCCCAGCATTTT.

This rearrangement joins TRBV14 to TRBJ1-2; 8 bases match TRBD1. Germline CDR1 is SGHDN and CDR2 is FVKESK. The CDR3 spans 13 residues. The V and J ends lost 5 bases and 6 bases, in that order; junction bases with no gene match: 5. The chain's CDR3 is CASSFGQGDGYTF. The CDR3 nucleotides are TGTGCCAGCAGCTTTGGACAGGGCGATGGCTACACCTTC.

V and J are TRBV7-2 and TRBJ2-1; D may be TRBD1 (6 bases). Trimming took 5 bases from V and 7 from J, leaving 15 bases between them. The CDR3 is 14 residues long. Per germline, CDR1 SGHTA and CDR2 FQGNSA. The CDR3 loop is CASSTIGGGNEQFF. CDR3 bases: TGTGCCAGCAGCACCATTGGGGGCGGAAATGAGCAGTTCTTC. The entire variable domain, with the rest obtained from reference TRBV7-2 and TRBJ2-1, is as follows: GAGVSQSPSNKVTEKGKDVELRCDPISGHTALYWYRQSLGQGLEFLIYFQGNSAPDKSGLPSDRFSAERTGGSVSTLTIQRTQQEDSAVYLCASSTIGGGNEQFFGPGTRLTVL.

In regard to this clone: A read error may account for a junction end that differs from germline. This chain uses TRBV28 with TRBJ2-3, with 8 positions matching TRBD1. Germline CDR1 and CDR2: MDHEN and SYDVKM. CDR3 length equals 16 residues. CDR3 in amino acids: CASSFHQGAPVDTQYF. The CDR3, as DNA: TGCGCCAGCAGTTTTCATCAGGGGGCCCCTGTAGATACGCAGTATTTT. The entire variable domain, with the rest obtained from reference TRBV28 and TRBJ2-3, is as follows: DVKVTQSSRYLVKRTGEKVFLECVQDMDHENMFWYRQDPGLGLRLIYFSYDVKMKEKGDIPEGYSVSREKKERFSLILESASTNQTSMYLCASSFHQGAPVDTQYFGPGTRLTVL.

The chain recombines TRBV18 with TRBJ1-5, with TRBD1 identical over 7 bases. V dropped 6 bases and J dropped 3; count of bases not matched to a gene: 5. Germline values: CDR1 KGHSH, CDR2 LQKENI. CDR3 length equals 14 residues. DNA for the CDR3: TGTGCCAGCTCCCAGACAGGGTACAATCAGCCCCAGCATTTT. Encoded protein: CASSQTGYNQPQHF.

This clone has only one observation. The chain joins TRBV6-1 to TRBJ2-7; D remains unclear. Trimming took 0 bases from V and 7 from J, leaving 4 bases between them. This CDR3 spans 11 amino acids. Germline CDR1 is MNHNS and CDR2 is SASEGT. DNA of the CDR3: TGTGCCAGCAGTGAAGCGGTTGAGCAGTACTTC. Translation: CASSEAVEQYF.

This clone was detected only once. The CDR3 DNA sequence: TGTGCCAGCAGCTGGGGGACAGGGGCCGACGAGCAGTACTTC. This translates into CASSWGTGADEQYF. J is TRBJ2-7 and V is TRBV5-6; 10 bases align to TRBD1. Germline assignment: CDR1 SGHDT and CDR2 YYEEEE. V dropped 3 bases and J dropped 5; count of bases not matched to a gene: 5. This CDR3 contains 14 residues.

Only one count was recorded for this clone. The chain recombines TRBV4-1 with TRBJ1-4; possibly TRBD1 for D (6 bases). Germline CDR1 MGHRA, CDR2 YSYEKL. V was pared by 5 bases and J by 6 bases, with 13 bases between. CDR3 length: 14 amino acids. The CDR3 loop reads CASSSTGSYEKLFF. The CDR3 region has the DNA TGCGCCAGCAGCTCCACAGGGAGTTATGAAAAACTGTTTTTT.

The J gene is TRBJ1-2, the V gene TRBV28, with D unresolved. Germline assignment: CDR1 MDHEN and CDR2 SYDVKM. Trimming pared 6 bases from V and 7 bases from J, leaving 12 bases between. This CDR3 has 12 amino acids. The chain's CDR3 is CASRLLGGGYTF. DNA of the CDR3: TGTGCCAGCAGACTCTTGGGCGGTGGCTACACCTTC.

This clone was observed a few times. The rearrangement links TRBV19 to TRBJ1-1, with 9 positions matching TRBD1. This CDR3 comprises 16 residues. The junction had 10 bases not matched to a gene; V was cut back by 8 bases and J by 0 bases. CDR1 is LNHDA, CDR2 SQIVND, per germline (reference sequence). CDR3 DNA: TGTGCCAGTGACCCCGGGACAGGGTCGATGAACACTGAAGCTTTCTTT. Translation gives CASDPGTGSMNTEAFF.

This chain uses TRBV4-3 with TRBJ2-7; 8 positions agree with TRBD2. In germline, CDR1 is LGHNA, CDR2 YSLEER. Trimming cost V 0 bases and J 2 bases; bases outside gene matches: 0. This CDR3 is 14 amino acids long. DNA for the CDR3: TGCGCCAGCAGCCAAGAACTAGCGGCCTACGAGCAGTACTTC. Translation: CASSQELAAYEQYF.

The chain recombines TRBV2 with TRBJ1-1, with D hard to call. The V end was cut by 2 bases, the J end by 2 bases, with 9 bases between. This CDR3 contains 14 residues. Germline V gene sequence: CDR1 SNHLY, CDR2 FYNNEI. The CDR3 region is CASSELLGNTEAFF. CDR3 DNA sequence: TGTGCCAGCAGTGAACTACTGGGAAACACTGAAGCTTTCTTT.

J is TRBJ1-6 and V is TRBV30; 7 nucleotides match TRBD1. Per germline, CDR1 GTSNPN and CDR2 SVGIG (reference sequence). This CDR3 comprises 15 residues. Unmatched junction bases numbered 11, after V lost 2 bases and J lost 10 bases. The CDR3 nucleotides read TGTGCCTGGAGTATAACGAGGGGGCAACGATCACCCCTCCACTTT. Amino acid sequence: CAWSITRGQRSPLHF. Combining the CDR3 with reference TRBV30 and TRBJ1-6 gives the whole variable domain SQTIHQWPATLVQPVGSPLSLECTVEGTSNPNLYWYRQAAGRGLQLLFYSVGIGQISSEVPQNLSASRPQDRQFILSSKKLLLSDSGFYLCAWSITRGQRSPLHFGNGTRLTVT.

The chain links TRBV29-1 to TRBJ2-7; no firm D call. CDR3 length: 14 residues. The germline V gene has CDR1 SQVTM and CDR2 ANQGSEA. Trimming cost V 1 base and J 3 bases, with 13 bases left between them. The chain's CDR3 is CSVEVPTTNYEQYF. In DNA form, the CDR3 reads TGCAGCGTTGAAGTTCCCACCACTAACTACGAGCAGTACTTC.

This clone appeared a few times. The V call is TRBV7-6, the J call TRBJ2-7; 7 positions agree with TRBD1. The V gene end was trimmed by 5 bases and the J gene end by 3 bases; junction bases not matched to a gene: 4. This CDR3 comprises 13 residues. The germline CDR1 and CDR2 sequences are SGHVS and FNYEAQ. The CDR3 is CASSRTGDYEQYF. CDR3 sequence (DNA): TGTGCCAGCAGCCGGACAGGTGACTACGAGCAGTACTTC.

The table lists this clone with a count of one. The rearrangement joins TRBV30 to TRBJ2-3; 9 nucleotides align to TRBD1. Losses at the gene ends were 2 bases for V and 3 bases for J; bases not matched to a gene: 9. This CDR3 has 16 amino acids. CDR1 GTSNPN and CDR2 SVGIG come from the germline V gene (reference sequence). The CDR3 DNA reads TGTGCCTGGAGTTTAAACAGGGGGCTGCGGACAGATACGCAGTATTTT. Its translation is CAWSLNRGLRTDTQYF.

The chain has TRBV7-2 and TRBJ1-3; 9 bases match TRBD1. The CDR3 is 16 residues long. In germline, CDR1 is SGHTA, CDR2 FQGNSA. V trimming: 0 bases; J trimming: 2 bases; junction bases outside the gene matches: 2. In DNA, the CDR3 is TGTGCCAGCAGCTTAGCCGGACAGGGGACTGGAAACACCATATATTTT. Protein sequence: CASSLAGQGTGNTIYF.

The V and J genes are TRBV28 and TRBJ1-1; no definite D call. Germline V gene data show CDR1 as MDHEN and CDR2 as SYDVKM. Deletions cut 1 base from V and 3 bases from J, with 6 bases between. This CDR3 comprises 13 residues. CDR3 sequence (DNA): TGTGCCAGCAGTTTATCTGCGGACACTGAAGCTTTCTTT. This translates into CASSLSADTEAFF.

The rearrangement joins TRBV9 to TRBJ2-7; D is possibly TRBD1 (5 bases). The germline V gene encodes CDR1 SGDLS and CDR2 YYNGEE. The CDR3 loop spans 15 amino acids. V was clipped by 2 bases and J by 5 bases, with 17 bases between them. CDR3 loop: CASSVLGAQGDEQYF. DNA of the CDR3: TGTGCCAGCAGCGTCTTAGGGGCCCAAGGGGACGAGCAGTACTTC.

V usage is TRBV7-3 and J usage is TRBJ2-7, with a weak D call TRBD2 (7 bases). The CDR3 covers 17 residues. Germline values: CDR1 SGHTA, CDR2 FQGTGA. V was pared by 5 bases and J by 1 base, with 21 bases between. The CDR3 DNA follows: TGTGCCAGCAGCCCGGGGGGCAGCCACCTGGCATCCTACGAGCAGTACTTC. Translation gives CASSPGGSHLASYEQYF.